The clone carrying this T cell receptor (beta chain) was seen a handful of times. The antigen is not known. The data derive from a study of identical twins. Findings and caveats of the study: Fewer insertions marked abundant cord blood beta clonotypes; young adult naive trended weakly, memory not at all. Shared out-of-frame alpha sequences (those common to twins) showed excess low generation probability.

The V and J ends lost 3 bases and 7 bases respectively, with 12 bases between them. This CDR3 is built from 13 residues. Germline V gene data show CDR1 as SGHVS and CDR2 as FQNEAQ. One entry per CDR3 protein, called by TCRdb with MiXCR from the 5' RACE reads. In the table there are fewer than 800,000 distinct CDR3 sequences, about 7.6% of which are singletons. The same sample was also used in a study of yellow fever vaccine responses in identical twins. From that paper: As reported, the vaccine T cell response of twins seemed partly convergent and partly personalized.

The chain has TRBV7-8 and TRBJ1-1; D gene unclear. Sample: PBMCs. The clonotype was recovered from a woman aged 18-29 years in good health. CDR3 nucleotide sequence: TGTGCCAGCAGCTTGCAAGGGAGGTATGAAGCTTTCTTT. Translating gives CASSLQGRYEAFF.